This is a list of T cell receptor beta chains from one sample in a study of CD8+ T cells in alopecia areata. The method was immunoSEQ multiplex PCR; TCRdb's version includes in-frame clones alone and lacks a portion of them. Of 180,000 or so clones listed, about 47% are singletons. Sequenced material: CD8+ T cells sorted from blood, taken at week 52, from a patient treated with tofacitinib. The receptors were gathered from a human donor with alopecia areata. Both conserved end residues are part of each CDR3. The D gene is left open where the match is weak. The listing skips clone size in some rows; elsewhere it reads once, few, many or a size class.

>TRBV19|few|TRBJ2-7|-
TGTGCCAGTAGTCTCGATGTCGGCGAGCAGTACTTC
CASSLDVGEQYF
>TRBV4-2|-|TRBJ2-2|-
TGTGCCAGCAGCCAAGGCCAAACTCTGGGGGCTCCCGGGGAGCTGTTTTTT
CASSQGQTLGAPGELFF
>TRBV6-5|-|TRBJ1-2|-
TGTGCCAGCAGGGACAGTTTCTATGGCTACACCTTC
CASRDSFYGYTF
>TRBV11-2|-|TRBJ2-7|TRBD2
TGTGCCAGCAGCTTCGGGACTAACATCTACGAGCAGTACTTC
CASSFGTNIYEQYF
>TRBV6-5|-|TRBJ2-7|-
TGTGCCAGCAGTCGAGGGGGAGAGCAGTACTTC
CASSRGGEQYF
>TRBV6-5|-|TRBJ1-6|-
TGTGCCAGCAGTTACTCCGGGGACCGCTTTAATTCACCCCTCCACTTT
CASSYSGDRFNSPLHF
>TRBV5-4|-|TRBJ2-3|TRBD1
TGTGCCAGCAGGACAGGGGGCACAGATACGCAGTATTTT
CASRTGGTDTQYF
>TRBV7-6|-|TRBJ2-7|TRBD2
TGTGCCAGCAGTAAGGGACTAGCGGGGGACACCTACGAGCAGTACTTC
CASSKGLAGDTYEQYF
>TRBV30|once|TRBJ2-1|TRBD1
TGTGCCTGGACAGGGGGCGGGAATGAGCAGTTCTTC
CAWTGGGNEQFF
>TRBV29-1|-|TRBJ2-7|-
TGCAGCGCCTTAGGAGGGGATGGTTACGAGCAGTACTTC
CSALGGDGYEQYF
>TRBV7-9|-|TRBJ2-3|-
TGTGCCAGCCACGCGGGACACCCGGATACGCAGTATTTT
CASHAGHPDTQYF
>TRBV2|-|TRBJ2-3|-
TGTGCCAGCAGTTCTCCGGGCCTGGATACGCAGTATTTT
CASSSPGLDTQYF
>TRBV14|-|TRBJ1-2|-
TGTGCCAGCAGCCAAGATCCCAGCCCCTGGGGCTATGGCTACACCTTC
CASSQDPSPWGYGYTF
>TRBV5-1|few|TRBJ2-2|-
TGCGCCAGCAGCTTTGAGGGCCGCACCGGGGAGCTGTTTTTT
CASSFEGRTGELFF
>TRBV27|-|TRBJ1-2|-
TGTGCCAGCAGTTTAATGGGGGCGTCTGGCTACACCTTC
CASSLMGASGYTF
>TRBV30|few|TRBJ1-3|-
TGTGCCTGGAGCCAGGGAACGGACACCATATATTTT
CAWSQGTDTIYF